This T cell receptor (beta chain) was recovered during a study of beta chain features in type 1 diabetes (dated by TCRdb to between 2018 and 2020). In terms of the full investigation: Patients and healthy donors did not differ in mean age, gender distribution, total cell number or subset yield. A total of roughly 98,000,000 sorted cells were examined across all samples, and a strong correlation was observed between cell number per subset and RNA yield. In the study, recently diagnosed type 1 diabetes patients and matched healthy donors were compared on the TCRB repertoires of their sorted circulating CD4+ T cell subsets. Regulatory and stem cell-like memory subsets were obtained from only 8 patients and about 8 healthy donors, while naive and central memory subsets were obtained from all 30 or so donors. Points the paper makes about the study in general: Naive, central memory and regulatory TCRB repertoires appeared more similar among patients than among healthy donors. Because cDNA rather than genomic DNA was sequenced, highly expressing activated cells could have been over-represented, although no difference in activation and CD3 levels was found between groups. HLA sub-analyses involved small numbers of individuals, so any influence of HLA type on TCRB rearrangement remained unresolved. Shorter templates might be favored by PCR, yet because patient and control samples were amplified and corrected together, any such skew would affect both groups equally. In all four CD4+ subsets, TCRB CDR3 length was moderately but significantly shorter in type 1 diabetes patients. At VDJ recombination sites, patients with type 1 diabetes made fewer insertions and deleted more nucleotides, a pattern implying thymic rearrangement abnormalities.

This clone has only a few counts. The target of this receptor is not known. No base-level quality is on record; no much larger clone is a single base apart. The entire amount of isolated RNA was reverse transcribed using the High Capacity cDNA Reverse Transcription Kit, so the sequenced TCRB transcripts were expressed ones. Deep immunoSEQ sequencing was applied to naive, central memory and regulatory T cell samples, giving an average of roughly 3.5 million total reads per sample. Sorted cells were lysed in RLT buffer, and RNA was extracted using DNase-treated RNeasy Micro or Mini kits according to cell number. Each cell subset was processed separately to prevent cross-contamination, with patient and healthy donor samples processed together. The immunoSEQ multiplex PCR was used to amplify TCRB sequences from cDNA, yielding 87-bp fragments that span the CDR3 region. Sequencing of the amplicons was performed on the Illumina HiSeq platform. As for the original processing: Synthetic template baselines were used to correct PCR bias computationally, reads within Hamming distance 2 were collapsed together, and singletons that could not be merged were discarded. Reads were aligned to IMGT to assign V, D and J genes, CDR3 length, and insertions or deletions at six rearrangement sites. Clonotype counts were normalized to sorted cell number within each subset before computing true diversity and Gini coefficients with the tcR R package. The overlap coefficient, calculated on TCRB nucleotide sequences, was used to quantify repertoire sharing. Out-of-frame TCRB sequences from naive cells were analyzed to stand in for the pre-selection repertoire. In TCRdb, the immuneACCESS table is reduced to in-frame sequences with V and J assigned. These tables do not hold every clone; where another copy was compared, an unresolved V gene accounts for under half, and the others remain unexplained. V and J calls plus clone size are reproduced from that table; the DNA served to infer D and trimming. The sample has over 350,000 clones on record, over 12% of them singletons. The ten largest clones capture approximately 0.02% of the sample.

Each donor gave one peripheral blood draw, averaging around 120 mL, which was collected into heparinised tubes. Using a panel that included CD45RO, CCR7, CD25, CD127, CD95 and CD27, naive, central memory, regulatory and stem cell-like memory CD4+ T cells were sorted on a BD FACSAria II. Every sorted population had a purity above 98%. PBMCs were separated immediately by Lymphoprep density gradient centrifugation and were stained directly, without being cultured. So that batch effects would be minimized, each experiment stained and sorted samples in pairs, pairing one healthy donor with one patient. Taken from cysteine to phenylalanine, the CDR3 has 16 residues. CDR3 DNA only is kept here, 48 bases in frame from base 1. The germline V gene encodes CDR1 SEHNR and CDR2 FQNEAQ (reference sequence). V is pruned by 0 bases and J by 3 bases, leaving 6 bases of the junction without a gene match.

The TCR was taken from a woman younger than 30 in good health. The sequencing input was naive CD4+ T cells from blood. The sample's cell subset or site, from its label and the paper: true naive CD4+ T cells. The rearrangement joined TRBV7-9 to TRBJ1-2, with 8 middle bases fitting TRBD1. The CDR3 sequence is CASSLAVAGGHYGYTF. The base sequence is TGTGCCAGCAGCTTAGCGGTGGCAGGGGGCCACTATGGCTACACCTTC.